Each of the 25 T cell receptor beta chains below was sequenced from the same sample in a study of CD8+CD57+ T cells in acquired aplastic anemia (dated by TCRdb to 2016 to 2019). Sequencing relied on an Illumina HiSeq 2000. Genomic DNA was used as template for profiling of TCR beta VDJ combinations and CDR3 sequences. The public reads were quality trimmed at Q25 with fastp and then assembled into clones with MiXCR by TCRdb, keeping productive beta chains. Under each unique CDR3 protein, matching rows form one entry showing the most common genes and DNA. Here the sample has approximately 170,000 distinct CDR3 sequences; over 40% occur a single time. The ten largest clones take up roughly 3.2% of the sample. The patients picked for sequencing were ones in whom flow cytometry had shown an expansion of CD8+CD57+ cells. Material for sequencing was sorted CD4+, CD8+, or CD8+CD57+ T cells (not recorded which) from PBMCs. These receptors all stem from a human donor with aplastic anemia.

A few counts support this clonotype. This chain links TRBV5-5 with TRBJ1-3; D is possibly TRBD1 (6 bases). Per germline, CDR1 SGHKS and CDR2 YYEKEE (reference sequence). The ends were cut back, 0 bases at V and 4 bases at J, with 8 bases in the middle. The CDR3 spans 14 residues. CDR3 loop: CASSLAGQGNTIYF. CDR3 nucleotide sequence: TGTGCCAGCAGCTTGGCGGGACAAGGAAACACCATATATTTT.

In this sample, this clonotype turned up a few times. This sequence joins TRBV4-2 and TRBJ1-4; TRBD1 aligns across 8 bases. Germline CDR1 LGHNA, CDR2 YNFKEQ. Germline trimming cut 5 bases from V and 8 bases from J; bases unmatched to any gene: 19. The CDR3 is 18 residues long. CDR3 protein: CASSTKQGATVLSEKLFF. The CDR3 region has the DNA TGTGCCAGCAGCACAAAGCAGGGGGCGACGGTCTTAAGCGAAAAACTGTTTTTT.

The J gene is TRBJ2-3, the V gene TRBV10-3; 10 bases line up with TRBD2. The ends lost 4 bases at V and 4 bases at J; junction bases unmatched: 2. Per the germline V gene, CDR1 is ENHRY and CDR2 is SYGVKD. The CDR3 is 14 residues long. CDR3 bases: TGTGCCATCAGTGGGCTAGCGGGGGCAGATACGCAGTATTTT. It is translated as CAISGLAGADTQYF.

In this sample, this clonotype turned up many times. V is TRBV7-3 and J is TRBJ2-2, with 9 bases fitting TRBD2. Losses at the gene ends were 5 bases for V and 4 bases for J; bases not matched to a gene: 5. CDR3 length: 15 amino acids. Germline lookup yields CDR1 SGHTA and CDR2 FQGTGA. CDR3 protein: CASSRTSESTGELFF. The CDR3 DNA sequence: TGTGCCAGCAGCCGGACTAGCGAGAGCACCGGGGAGCTGTTTTTT. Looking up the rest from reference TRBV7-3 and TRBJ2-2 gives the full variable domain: GAGVSQTPSNKVTEKGKYVELRCDPISGHTALYWYRQSLGQGPEFLIYFQGTGAADDSGLPNDRFFAVRPEGSVSTLKIQRTERGDSAVYLCASSRTSESTGELFFGEGSRLTVL.

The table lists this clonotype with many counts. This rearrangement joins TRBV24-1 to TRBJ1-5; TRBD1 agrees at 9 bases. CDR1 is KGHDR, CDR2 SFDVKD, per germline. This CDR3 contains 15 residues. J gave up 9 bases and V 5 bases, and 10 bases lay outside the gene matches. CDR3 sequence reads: CATSGHPGQGGPQHF. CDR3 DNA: TGTGCCACCAGTGGCCATCCGGGACAGGGAGGGCCCCAGCATTTT.

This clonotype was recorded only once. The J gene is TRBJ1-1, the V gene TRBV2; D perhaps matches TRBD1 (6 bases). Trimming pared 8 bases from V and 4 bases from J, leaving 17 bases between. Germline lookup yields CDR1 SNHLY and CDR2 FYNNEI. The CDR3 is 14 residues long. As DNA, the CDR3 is TGTGCCAGCCTCCCCACAGGGCTGAGCACTGAAGCTTTCTTT. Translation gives CASLPTGLSTEAFF.

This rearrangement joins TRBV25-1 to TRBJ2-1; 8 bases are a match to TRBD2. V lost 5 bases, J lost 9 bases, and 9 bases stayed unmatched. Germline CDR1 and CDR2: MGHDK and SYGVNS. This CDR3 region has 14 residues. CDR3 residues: CASSSHGGAREQFF. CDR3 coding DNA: TGTGCCAGCAGTTCACACGGGGGGGCACGTGAGCAGTTCTTC. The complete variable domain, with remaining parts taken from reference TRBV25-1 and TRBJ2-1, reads EADIYQTPRYLVIGTGKKITLECSQTMGHDKMYWYQQDPGMELHLIHYSYGVNSTEKGDLSSESTVSRIRTEHFPLTLESARPSHTSQYLCASSSHGGAREQFFGPGTRLTVL.

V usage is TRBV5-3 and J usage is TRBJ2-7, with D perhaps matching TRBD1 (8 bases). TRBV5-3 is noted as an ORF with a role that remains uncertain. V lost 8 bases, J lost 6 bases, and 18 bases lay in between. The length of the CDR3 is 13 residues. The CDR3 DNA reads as TGTGCCAGCAGCACAACAGGGGGGGGCGAGCAGTACTTC. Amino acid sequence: CASSTTGGGEQYF.

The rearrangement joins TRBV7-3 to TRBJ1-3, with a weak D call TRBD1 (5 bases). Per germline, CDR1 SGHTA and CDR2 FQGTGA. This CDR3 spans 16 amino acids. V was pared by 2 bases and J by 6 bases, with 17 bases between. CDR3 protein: CASSLVRERGENTIYF. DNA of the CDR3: TGTGCCAGCAGCTTAGTGAGGGAAAGGGGTGAAAACACCATATATTTT.

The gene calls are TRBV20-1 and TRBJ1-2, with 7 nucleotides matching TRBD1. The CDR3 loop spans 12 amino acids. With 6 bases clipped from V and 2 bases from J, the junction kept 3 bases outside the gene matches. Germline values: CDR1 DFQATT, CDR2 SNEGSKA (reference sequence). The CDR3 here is CSAVQGNYGYTF. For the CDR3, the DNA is TGCAGTGCCGTACAGGGGAACTATGGCTACACCTTC.

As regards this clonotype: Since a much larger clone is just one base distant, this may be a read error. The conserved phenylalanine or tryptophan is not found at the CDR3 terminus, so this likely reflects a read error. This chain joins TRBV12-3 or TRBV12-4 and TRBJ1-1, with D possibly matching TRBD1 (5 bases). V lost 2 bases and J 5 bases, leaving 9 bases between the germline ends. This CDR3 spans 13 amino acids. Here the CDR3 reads CASSLMWTTEAFI. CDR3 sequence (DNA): TGTGCCAGCAGTTTAATGTGGACAACTGAAGCTTTCATT.

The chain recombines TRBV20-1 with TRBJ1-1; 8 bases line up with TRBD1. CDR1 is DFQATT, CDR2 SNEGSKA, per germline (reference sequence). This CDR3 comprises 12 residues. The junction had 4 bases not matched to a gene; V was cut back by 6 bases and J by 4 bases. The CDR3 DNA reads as TGCAGTGCCACACAGGGGGGCACTGAAGCTTTCTTT. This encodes CSATQGGTEAFF.

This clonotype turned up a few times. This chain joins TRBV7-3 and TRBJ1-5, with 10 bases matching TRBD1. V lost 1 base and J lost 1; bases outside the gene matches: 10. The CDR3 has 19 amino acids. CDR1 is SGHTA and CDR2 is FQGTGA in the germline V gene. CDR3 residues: CASSLRTGGRGYSNQPQHF. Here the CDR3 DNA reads TGTGCCAGCAGCTTAAGGACAGGGGGAAGGGGTTACAGCAATCAGCCCCAGCATTTT.

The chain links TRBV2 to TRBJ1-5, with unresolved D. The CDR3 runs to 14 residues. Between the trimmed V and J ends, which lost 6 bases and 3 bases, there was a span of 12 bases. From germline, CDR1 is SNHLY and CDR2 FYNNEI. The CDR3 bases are TGTGCCAGCAGGCTAACAGTTTCCAATCAGCCCCAGCATTTT. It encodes CASRLTVSNQPQHF.

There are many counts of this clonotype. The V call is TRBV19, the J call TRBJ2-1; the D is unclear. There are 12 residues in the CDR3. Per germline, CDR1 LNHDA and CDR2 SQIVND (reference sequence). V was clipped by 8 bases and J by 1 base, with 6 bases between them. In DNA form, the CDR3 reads TGTGCCAGTCAAAAGTCCTACAATGAGCAGTTCTTC. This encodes CASQKSYNEQFF.

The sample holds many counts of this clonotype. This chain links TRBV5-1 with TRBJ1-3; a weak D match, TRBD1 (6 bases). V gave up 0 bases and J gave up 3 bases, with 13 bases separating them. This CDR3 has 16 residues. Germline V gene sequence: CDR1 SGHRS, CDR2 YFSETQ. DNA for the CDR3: TGCGCCAGCAGCTTGGCAGGGGTCGACAGTGGAAACACCATATATTTT. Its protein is CASSLAGVDSGNTIYF.

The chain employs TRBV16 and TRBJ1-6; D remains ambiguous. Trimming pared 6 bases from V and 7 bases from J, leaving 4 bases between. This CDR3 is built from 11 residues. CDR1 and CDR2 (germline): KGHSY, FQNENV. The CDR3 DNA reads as TGTGCCAGCAGGGGGAATTCACCCCTCCACTTT. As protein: CASRGNSPLHF.

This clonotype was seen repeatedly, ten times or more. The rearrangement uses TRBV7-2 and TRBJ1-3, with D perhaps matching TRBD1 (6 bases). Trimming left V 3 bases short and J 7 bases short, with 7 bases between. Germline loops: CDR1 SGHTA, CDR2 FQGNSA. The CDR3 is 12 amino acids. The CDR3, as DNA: TGTGCCAGCAGCTTGCAGGGGAACACCATATATTTT. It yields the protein CASSLQGNTIYF.

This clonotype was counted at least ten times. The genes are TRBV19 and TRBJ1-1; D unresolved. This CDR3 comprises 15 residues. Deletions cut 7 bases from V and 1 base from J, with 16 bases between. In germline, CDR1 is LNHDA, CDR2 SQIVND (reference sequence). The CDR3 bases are TGTGCCAGTATCGGCACGGGAAGGCGGAACACTGAAGCTTTCTTT. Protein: CASIGTGRRNTEAFF. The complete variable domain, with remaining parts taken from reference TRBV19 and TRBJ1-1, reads DGGITQSPKYLFRKEGQNVTLSCEQNLNHDAMYWYRQDPGQGLRLIYYSQIVNDFQKGDIAEGYSVSREKKESFPLTVTSAQKNPTAFYLCASIGTGRRNTEAFFGQGTRLTVV.

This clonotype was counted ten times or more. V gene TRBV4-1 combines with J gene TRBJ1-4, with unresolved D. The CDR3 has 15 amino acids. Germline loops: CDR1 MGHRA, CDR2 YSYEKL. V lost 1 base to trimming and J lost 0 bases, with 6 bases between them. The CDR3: CASSQALATNEKLFF. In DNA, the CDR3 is TGCGCCAGCAGCCAAGCTCTGGCAACTAATGAAAAACTGTTTTTT.

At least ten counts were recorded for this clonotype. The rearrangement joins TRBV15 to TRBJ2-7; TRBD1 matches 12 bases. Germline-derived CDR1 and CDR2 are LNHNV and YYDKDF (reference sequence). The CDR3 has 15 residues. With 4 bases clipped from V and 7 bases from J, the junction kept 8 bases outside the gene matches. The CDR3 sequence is CATSNQGQGAKEQYF. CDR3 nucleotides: TGTGCCACCAGCAACCAGGGACAGGGGGCGAAAGAGCAGTACTTC.

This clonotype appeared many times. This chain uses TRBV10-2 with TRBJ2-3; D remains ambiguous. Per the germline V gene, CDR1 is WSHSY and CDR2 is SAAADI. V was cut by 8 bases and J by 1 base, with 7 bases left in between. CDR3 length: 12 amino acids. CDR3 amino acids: CASRVGTDTQYF. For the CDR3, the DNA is TGCGCCAGCCGGGTAGGCACAGATACGCAGTATTTT.

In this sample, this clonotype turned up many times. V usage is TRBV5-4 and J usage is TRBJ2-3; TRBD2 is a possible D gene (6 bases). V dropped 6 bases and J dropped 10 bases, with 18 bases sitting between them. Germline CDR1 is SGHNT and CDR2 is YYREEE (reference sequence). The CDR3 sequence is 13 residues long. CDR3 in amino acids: CASTPGETRAQYF. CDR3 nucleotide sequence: TGTGCCAGCACCCCTGGGGAGACTAGGGCGCAGTATTTT.

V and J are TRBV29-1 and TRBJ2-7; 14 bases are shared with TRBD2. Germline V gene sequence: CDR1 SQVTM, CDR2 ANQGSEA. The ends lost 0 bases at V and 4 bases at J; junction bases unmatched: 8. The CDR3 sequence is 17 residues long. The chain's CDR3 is CSVEDIGLAGGLYEQYF. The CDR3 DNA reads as TGCAGCGTTGAAGATATAGGACTAGCGGGAGGTCTTTACGAGCAGTACTTC.

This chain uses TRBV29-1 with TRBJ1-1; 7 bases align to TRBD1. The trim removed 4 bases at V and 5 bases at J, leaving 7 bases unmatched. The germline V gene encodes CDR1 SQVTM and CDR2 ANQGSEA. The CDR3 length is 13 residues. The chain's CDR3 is CSVAQTGRTEAFF. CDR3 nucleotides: TGCAGCGTTGCCCAGACAGGGAGGACTGAAGCTTTCTTT.